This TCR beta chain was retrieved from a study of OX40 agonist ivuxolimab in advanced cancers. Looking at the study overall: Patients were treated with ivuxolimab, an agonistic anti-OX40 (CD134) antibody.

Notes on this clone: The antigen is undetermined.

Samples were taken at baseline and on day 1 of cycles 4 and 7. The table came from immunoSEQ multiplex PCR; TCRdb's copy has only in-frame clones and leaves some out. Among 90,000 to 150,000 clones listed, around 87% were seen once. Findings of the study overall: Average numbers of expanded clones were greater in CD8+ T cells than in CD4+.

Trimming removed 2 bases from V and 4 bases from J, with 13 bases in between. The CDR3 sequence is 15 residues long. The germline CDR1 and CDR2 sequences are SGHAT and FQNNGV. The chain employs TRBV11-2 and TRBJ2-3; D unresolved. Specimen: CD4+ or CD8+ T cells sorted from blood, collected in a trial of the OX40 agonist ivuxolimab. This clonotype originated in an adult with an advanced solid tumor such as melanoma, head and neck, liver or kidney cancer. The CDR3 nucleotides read TGTGCCAGCAGCTTAACCCCGGGTCGTCCAGATACGCAGTATTTT. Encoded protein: CASSLTPGRPDTQYF.